Sequencing of this T cell receptor (beta chain) was carried out in a study of blood T cell repertoires in COVID-19 (dated by TCRdb to the early 2020s). A note on the overall study: Samples covering the acute and convalescent phases of COVID-19 were provided by collaborators in the United States, Italy and Spain. Sample metadata almost always included a de-identified subject ID, COVID-19 status, age in years and sex. The prospective study material was composed of cDNA or gDNA derived from T cells, B-cell-depleted T cells, or PBMCs. Where available, HLA class I and class II types were taken from metadata supplied by the sample provider and were not determined by assay-based typing. Subjects who had been exposed to COVID-19, were actively infected with it, or had recovered from it provided the deeply sampled blood TCRbeta repertoires that made up the dataset. Samples came from the ongoing ImmuneRACE study (first 160 participants) plus 1,254 subjects from 6 global collaborators. The repertoires were made available in a free public database intended to serve as a resource for research on the immune response to SARS-CoV-2.

The research as a whole found: The quantity of clinical and demographic metadata differed by source and by participant and was supplied without curation.

TCRbeta CDR3 regions were amplified from genomic DNA by means of the immunoSEQ Assay, a bias-controlled multiplex PCR. The study's own analysis went as follows. The number of nucleated cells in each sample was estimated by amplification of reference gene primers within the assay. To quantify the absolute abundance of each unique TCRbeta CDR3 rearrangement, sequence reads were collapsed and filtered. Productive Simpson clonality was computed per sample as the square root of Simpson's diversity index over productive rearrangements. The table was pulled from immuneACCESS by TCRdb, which kept in-frame rearrangements only. Such tables lose some clones; where checked, under half of the loss comes from unresolved V genes, and the rest has no known cause. The V and J calls and clone size were taken over from that table, and D and trimming were inferred from the DNA. In all, the sample holds 300,000 to 400,000 clones, and approximately 90% of those were seen once. The ten largest clones capture around 3.5% of the sample.

Another Seattle source contributed samples from volunteer blood donors who had recovered from COVID-19. The collaborating institutions used their own protocols to collect whole blood in K2EDTA tubes. For TCRbeta analysis, collaborator samples were shipped as frozen whole blood, as isolated PBMCs, or as DNA extracted from either sample type. With respect to this clone: This receptor's antigen is unknown. Base qualities are not provided; no much larger clone lies one nucleotide away.

The sample was peripheral blood. The source is a woman under 30 who had recovered from COVID-19.

The nucleotide sequence is given as TGCGCCAGCAGCTTGGTTTATCGGTCCCAAGAGACCCAGTACTTC. It encodes CASSLVYRSQETQYF. The chain couples TRBV5-1 to TRBJ2-5, with the D gene not confidently named. V loses 0 bases of germline sequence and J loses 1 base, and the interval between the two ends is 10 bases. The CDR3 covers 15 residues, taking in both the cysteine and the phenylalanine. The entry retains the CDR3 DNA only, 45 bases that are in frame from base 1. The germline V gene sets CDR1 to SGHRS and CDR2 to YFSETQ.